This T cell receptor (beta chain) originates from a study of CD8+CD57+ T cells in acquired aplastic anemia (dated by TCRdb to between 2017 and 2018). Regarding the research as a whole: On average, sorted CD4+ and CD8+ cells yielded approximately 3 ug of extracted DNA, with a range of roughly 0.18 to 30 ug. A CD8+CD57+ expansion meant a frequency higher than the mean frequency seen in healthy subjects. What the study reported, not specific to this receptor: Around 31 CD8+ CDR3 sequences were shared between patients and controls but appeared highly expressed in patients and within their immunodominant clones. CD8+ Simpson's diversity did not differ significantly between patients and healthy controls (P=0.060).

Flow cytometry had shown CD8+CD57+ cell expansion in the patients selected for sequencing. Severe acquired aplastic anemia was diagnosed in all patients according to International Study of Aplastic Anemia and Agranulocytosis and Camitta criteria. No therapy had been received by the patients at the time of blood sampling. TCR repertoires of sorted CD4+ and CD8+ blood T cells from severe aplastic anemia patients and healthy subjects were deep-sequenced in the study. Patients were enrolled in the USA under clinicaltrials.gov protocols 00001620, 01623167, 00001397, 00071045, 00081523 and 00961064. Ficoll-Paque density gradient centrifugation was used to isolate peripheral blood mononuclear cells. Before DNA extraction, CD4+ and CD8+ T cells were sorted by FACS or by magnetic beads. About this clonotype itself: Its antigen is not yet known. A junction boundary mismatches the germline segment, possibly from a read error.

The germline V gene supplies CDR1 SGHTA and CDR2 FQGTGA. The CDR3 contains 14 residues, cysteine and phenylalanine counted. Here the CDR3 DNA is all that survives: 42 bases in frame from base 1. Genomic DNA served as template for TCR beta VDJ combination and CDR3 sequence profiling. An Illumina HiSeq 2000 was used for TCR repertoire sequencing. In the paper's pipeline: Repertoire assessment relied on Simpson's diversity index, CDR3 size and DJ length profiles, and TRBV/TRBJ rearrangement plots. Whichever DNA sequence was most abundant in the deep sequencing data was defined as the immunodominant clone. CDR3 amino acid sequences were checked for sharing across subjects and were also compared against the VDJdb database and published repertoires. TCRdb applied fastp at Q25 and MiXCR to the public reads, then kept only in-frame beta chains. A single entry per CDR3 protein holds the most common genes and DNA from its merged rows. In this record, the V and J calls reflect TCRdb's handling and not the investigators' own analysis. For this sample there are 200,000 to 300,000 distinct CDR3 sequences; about 80% appear just once. Of the sample, 35% to 50% is held by the ten largest clones.

What was sequenced was sorted CD4+, CD8+, or CD8+CD57+ T cells (not recorded which) from PBMCs. The receptor's source is a human donor with aplastic anemia. The sequence joins TRBV7-3 to TRBJ2-3; D gene: possibly TRBD2, on 6 matching bases. The base sequence is TGTGCCAGCACCTTAGCGGCAGGTGCCGATACGCAGTGTTTT. Its protein is CASTLAAGADTQCF.